This paragraph reports one TCR beta chain. Trimming pared 9 bases from V and 6 bases from J, leaving 18 bases between. The CDR3 length is 13 residues. Germline V gene sequence: CDR1 SNHLY, CDR2 FYNNEI. The assay was immunoSEQ multiplex PCR, and TCRdb's table has in-frame clones only and misses some. This table holds around 250,000 clones, about 80% found once. The data stem from a study of blood T cell repertoires in COVID-19. Those enrolled, adults aged roughly 18 to 89 years, came from fewer than 25 US areas. This sequence originates from a man younger than 40 with acute COVID-19. V gene TRBV2 combines with J gene TRBJ2-7; weak D call: TRBD2 (6 bases). The sequencing input was PBMCs or T cells enriched from blood (not recorded which). CDR3 in amino acids: CARAGRREGEQYV. Here the CDR3 DNA reads TGTGCCAGAGCAGGTAGGCGGGAAGGCGAGCAGTACGTC.